The text below deals with one T cell receptor (beta chain). It has no known antigen specificity. It has no much larger one-base neighbor in the sample; base qualities were not kept. The immunoSEQ Assay, a bias-controlled multiplex PCR, was used to amplify TCRbeta CDR3 regions from genomic DNA. The study's processing was this. The number of nucleated cells in each sample was estimated by amplification of reference gene primers within the assay. Sequence reads were collapsed and filtered to measure the absolute abundance of every unique TCRbeta CDR3 rearrangement. For each sample, productive Simpson clonality was calculated as the square root of Simpson's diversity index over productive rearrangements. In its TCRdb copy, this immuneACCESS table keeps in-frame sequences only and misses some clones. Where compared with another copy, unresolved V genes explain less than half of these, and the others have no known cause. V, J and clone size are those of that table, while D and trimming were read from the DNA. In this sample the table shows about 240,000 clones, approximately 90% of which occur a single time. Approximately 4.1% of the sample goes to the ten largest clones.

The data are from a study of blood T cell repertoires in COVID-19 (dated by TCRdb to 2020 to 2021). The study in broad terms: The collaborator samples originated in the United States, Italy and Spain and spanned the acute and convalescent phases of COVID-19. Subjects who had been exposed to COVID-19, were actively infected with it, or had recovered from it provided the deeply sampled blood TCRbeta repertoires that made up the dataset. A de-identified subject ID, COVID-19 status, age in years and sex were almost always included in the sample metadata. The repertoires were released in a freely available public database intended as a resource for research on the immune response to SARS-CoV-2. The samples were drawn from two sources: the first 160 participants of the ongoing ImmuneRACE study, and approximately 1,300 subjects contributed by 6 global collaborators. The prospective study material was composed of cDNA or gDNA derived from T cells, B-cell-depleted T cells, or PBMCs. Where HLA class I and class II types were available, the types were taken from metadata supplied by the sample provider, not from assay-based typing.

Participants in the prospective study were enrolled through a virtual design, were aged roughly 18 to 100 years, and lived in about two dozen United States geographic areas. Cohort assignment in the prospective study relied on participant-reported clinical history from a screening survey and a study questionnaire. Recovered participants in ImmuneRACE Cohort 3 were defined by two consecutive negative NP/OP PCR tests, clearance by a healthcare professional, or resolution of symptoms. In the prospective study, whole blood, serum and a nasopharyngeal or oropharyngeal swab were collected from each participant by mobile phlebotomists. Over an approximately 2-month period, participants in the prospective study had the option of providing additional blood draws and questionnaires. Blood samples from the prospective study were shipped frozen or at room temperature prior to DNA extraction. Taken from cysteine to phenylalanine, the CDR3 has 15 residues. This entry keeps only the CDR3 DNA: 45 bases, framed from base 1. V loses 3 bases of germline sequence and J loses 0 bases, and the interval between the two ends is 9 bases. For CDR1 and CDR2, the germline V gene (reference sequence) lists MNHEY and SMNVEV.

On the study overall, not on this receptor specifically: Clinical and demographic metadata were provided uncurated, with the amount varying by source and participant.

In this chain, TRBV27 is recombined with TRBJ1-5; no D segment can be confidently identified. This TCR came from a woman in her 30s who had recovered from COVID-19. Sequenced: PBMCs or T cells enriched from blood (not recorded which). The DNA reads TGTGCCAGCAGTTTTTGGCGGAATAGCAATCAGCCCCAGCATTTT. It encodes CASSFWRNSNQPQHF.